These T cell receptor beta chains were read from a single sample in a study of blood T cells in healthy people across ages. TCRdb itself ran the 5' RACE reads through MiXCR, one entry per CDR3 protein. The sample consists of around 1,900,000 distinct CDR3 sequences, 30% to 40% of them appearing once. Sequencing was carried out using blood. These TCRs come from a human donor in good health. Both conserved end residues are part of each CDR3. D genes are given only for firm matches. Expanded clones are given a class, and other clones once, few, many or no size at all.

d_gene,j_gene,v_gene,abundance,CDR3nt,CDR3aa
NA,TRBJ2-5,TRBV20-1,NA,TGCAGTGCTAGAGACCAGGGTTCATGGGCGTCAGAGACCCAGTACTTC,CSARDQGSWASETQYF
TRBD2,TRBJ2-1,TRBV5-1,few,TGCGCCAGCAGCGCCGGGACTAGCGGGGGGGTTGAAGAGCAGTTCTTC,CASSAGTSGGVEEQFF
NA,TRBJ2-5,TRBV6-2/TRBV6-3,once,TGTGCCAGCAGAGAAGACAGACAAGAGACCCAGTACTTC,CASREDRQETQYF
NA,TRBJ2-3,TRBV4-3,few,TGCACCAGCAGCCAAGATACCCAAACAGATACGCAGTATTTT,CTSSQDTQTDTQYF
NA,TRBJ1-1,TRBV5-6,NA,TGTGCCAGCAGCTTGACAGGGCCGTCTGAAGCTTTCTTT,CASSLTGPSEAFF
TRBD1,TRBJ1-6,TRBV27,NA,TGTGCCAGCAGCTACTCGGGACAGGGGTATTCACCCCTCCACTTT,CASSYSGQGYSPLHF
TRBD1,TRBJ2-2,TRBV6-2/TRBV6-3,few,TGTGCCAGCAAGACAGGGGTCACCGGGGAGCTGTTTTTT,CASKTGVTGELFF
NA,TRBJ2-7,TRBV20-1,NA,TGCAGTGCTAGGACAGGCGGACGCTACGAGCAGTACTTC,CSARTGGRYEQYF
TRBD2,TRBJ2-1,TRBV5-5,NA,TGTGCCAGCAGCTATGGGACTAGCCCGCCTTCCAATGAGCAGTTCTTC,CASSYGTSPPSNEQFF
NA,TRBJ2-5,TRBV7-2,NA,TGTGCCAGCAGCTTAGCTCCAGACCGGATCCAAGAGACCCAGTACTTC,CASSLAPDRIQETQYF
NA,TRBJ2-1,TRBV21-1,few,TGTGCCAGCAAGAGGGATTGGGAGGTGGGAGACGATGAGCAGTTCTTC,CASKRDWEVGDDEQFF
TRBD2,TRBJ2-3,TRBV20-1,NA,TGCAGTGCTAAGCGGGGGGGAGGGACGAGCACAGATACGCAGTATTTT,CSAKRGGGTSTDTQYF
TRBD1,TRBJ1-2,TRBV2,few,TGTGCCAGCAGTGTTGGCAGGGGGCCTGGTTATGGCTACACCTTC,CASSVGRGPGYGYTF
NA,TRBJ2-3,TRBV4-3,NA,TGCGCCAGCAGCCAAGAACTTATCCTCACAGATACGCAGTATTTT,CASSQELILTDTQYF
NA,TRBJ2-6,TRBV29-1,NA,TGCAGCGTGCCGACAGCTGGGGCCAACGTCCTGACTTTC,CSVPTAGANVLTF
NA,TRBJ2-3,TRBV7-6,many,TGTGCCAGCAGCTTAGAGGGAGGGGGGACCACAGATACGCAGTATTTT,CASSLEGGGTTDTQYF
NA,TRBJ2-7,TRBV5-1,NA,TGCGCCAGCAGCCTCAGTGGATCCCACGAGCAGTACTTC,CASSLSGSHEQYF
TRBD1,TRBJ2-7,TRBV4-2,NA,TGTGCCAGCGCGTACAGGGGGGACTACGAGCAGTACTTC,CASAYRGDYEQYF
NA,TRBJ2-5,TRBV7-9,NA,TGTGCCAGCAGCTTAGCAAGGACAGCGTACCAAGAGACCCAGTACTTC,CASSLARTAYQETQYF
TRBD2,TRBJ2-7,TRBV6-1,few,TGTGCCAGCAGTCTCCCGAGCGGGAGTACCTACGAGCAGTACTTC,CASSLPSGSTYEQYF
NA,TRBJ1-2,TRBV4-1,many,TGCGCCAGCAGCCAAGACTCCCGCTATGGCTACACCTTC,CASSQDSRYGYTF
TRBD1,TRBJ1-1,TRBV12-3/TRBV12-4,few,TGTGCCAGCAGTTTAGTGGGACAGGGGGCTATAAACACTGAAGCTTTCTTT,CASSLVGQGAINTEAFF
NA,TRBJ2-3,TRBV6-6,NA,TGTGCCAGCAGTCAAACGACAGAAGATACGCAGTATTTT,CASSQTTEDTQYF
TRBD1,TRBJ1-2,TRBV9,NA,TGTGCCAGCAGTATAGGACAGGGGAGCAATGGCTACACCTTC,CASSIGQGSNGYTF
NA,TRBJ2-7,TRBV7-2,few,TGTGCCAGCAGCTTAGCGGTAGACTCCTACGAGCAGTACTTC,CASSLAVDSYEQYF
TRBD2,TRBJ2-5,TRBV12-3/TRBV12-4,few,TGTGCCAGCAGTTTTAGGGGACTAGTACAAGAGACCCAGTACTTC,CASSFRGLVQETQYF
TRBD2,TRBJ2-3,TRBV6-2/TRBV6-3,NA,TGTGCCAGCAGCAACCGGGGGGAAAGCTCCGCAGATACGCAGTATTTT,CASSNRGESSADTQYF
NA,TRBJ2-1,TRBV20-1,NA,TGCAGTGCTACTGGCGATGGGGACAATGAGCAGTTCTTC,CSATGDGDNEQFF
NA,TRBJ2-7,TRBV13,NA,TGTGCCAGCAGCCCCGTCCAGCCTTCCTACGAGCAGTACTTC,CASSPVQPSYEQYF
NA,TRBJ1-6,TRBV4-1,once,TGCGCCAGCAGCCAATTCTCTCGGAACGCACCCCTCCACTTT,CASSQFSRNAPLHF
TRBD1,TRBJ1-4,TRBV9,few,TGTGCCAGCAGCGATGACAGGGGGCGTGAAAAACTGTTTTTT,CASSDDRGREKLFF
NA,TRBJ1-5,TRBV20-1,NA,TGCAGTGCTAGTGAGGACAGTAATCAGCCCCAGCATTTT,CSASEDSNQPQHF
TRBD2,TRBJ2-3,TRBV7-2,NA,TGTGCCAGCAGCATTAGCGGGGGGGCCGTCTCAGGTACGCAGTATTTT,CASSISGGAVSGTQYF
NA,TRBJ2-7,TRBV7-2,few,TGTGCCAGCAGCTTAGACAGGTCGGTATTTAACTACGAGCAGTACTTC,CASSLDRSVFNYEQYF
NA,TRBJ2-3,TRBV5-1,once,TGCGCCAGCAGCTCTGGGCGGGGATCATTAGCAGATACGCAGTATTTT,CASSSGRGSLADTQYF
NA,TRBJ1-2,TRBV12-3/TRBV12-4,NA,TGTGCCAGCAGTTTAACCTTATATTATGGCTACACCTTC,CASSLTLYYGYTF
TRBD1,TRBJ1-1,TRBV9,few,TGTGCCAGCAGCAGGGGACAGGGGATGAACACTGAAGCTTTCTTT,CASSRGQGMNTEAFF
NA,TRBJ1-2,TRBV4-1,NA,TGCGCCAGCAGCCAAAGCGGAAGCTATGGCTACACCTTC,CASSQSGSYGYTF
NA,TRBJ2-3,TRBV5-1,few,TGCGCCAGCAGCGCCGACACGAACACAGATACGCAGTATTTT,CASSADTNTDTQYF
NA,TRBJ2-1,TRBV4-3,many,TGTGCCAGCAGCCAAGAACCCGGCTCCTACAATGAGCAGTTCTTC,CASSQEPGSYNEQFF
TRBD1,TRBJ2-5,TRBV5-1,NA,TGCGCCAGCAGCTTGGATGACAGGGGGCGCTGGCAAGAGACCCAGTACTTC,CASSLDDRGRWQETQYF
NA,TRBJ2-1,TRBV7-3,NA,TGTGCCAGCAGCTTCGACCCTACGACCTCCTACAATGAGCAGTTCTTC,CASSFDPTTSYNEQFF
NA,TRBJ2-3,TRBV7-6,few,TGTGCCAGCAGCTTAGAGCTGGCGCACGCAGATACGCAGTATTTT,CASSLELAHADTQYF
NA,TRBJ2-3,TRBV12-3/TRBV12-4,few,TGTGCCAGCAGTTTGTCAGGCAGTCCCACAGATACGCAGTATTTT,CASSLSGSPTDTQYF
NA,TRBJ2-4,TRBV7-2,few,TGTGCCAGCAGCCCAGCAGGGGGGTTAGCCAAAAACATTCAGTACTTC,CASSPAGGLAKNIQYF
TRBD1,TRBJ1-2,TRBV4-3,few,TGCGCCAGCAGCCAAAGGTTGTTCCTAGGTTGGGACAGCCAATCTTATGGCTACACCTTC,CASSQRLFLGWDSQSYGYTF